The 26 T cell receptor beta chains in this list originate from one sample, sequenced in a study of blood T cell repertoires in COVID-19. The data were produced by immunoSEQ multiplex PCR, yet TCRdb's version contains in-frame clones alone and is incomplete. The table records 250,000 or so clones, less than 90% of them present only once. What was sequenced was peripheral blood. These receptors came from a man aged 30-40 years with active or convalescent COVID-19.

The chain is built from TRBV4-1 and TRBJ1-5; the D gene is possibly TRBD1 (6 bases). The CDR3 contains 15 residues. V was cut by 1 base and J by 1 base, with 8 bases left in between. Germline CDR1 reads MGHRA; CDR2 reads YSYEKL. The CDR3 DNA reads TGCGCCAGCAGCCAAGTCCAGGGGAGCAATCAGCCCCAGCATTTT. This sequence encodes CASSQVQGSNQPQHF.

V and J are TRBV10-2 and TRBJ2-3; 9 nucleotides line up with TRBD2. From germline, CDR1 is WSHSY and CDR2 SAAADI. Trimming took 8 bases from V and 5 from J; bases not matched to a gene: 8. This CDR3 spans 14 amino acids. CDR3 sequence: CASWAGGQGDTQYF. In nucleotides, the CDR3 is TGCGCCAGCTGGGCGGGGGGGCAGGGAGATACGCAGTATTTT.

The chain combines TRBV6-4 with TRBJ2-7; TRBD1 is a possible D gene (5 bases). V lost 6 bases and J lost 2, with 17 bases in between. This CDR3 region has 15 residues. Germline V lookup: CDR1 MRHNA, CDR2 SNTAGT. In DNA form, the CDR3 reads TGTGCCAGCAGCCAAAGTAGGGGAAAAGCCTACGAGCAGTACTTC. Translated, it gives CASSQSRGKAYEQYF.

This clone was counted between two and nine times. V is TRBV12-3 or TRBV12-4 and J is TRBJ1-2; D not resolved. The CDR3 is 13 amino acids. Trimming cost V 0 bases and J 6 bases, with 8 bases left between them. The CDR3 loop is CASSLAPRNGYTF. DNA for the CDR3: TGTGCCAGCAGTTTAGCGCCCAGGAATGGCTACACCTTC.

This chain uses TRBV5-1 with TRBJ1-3, with D possibly being TRBD1 (6 bases). The CDR3 has 16 amino acids. Trimming stripped 4 bases from V and 4 bases from J, with 18 bases between. Germline V gene sequence: CDR1 SGHRS, CDR2 YFSETQ. This CDR3 reads CASSVESPGAGNTIYF. CDR3 nucleotide sequence: TGCGCCAGCAGCGTGGAATCCCCAGGGGCCGGAAACACCATATATTTT.

The V call is TRBV10-3, the J call TRBJ2-7; 8 bases fit TRBD1. This CDR3 spans 12 amino acids. CDR1 ENHRY and CDR2 SYGVKD come from the germline V gene. V trimming: 6 bases; J trimming: 3 bases; junction bases outside the gene matches: 1. This CDR3 is CAIRGTGYEQYF. CDR3 nucleotides: TGTGCCATCAGGGGGACAGGCTACGAGCAGTACTTC.

CDR3 sequence: CSVDWAGTEAFF. The CDR3 DNA reads as TGCAGCGTTGACTGGGCGGGCACTGAAGCTTTCTTT. V and J are TRBV29-1 and TRBJ1-1; D is undetermined. V gave up 3 bases and J gave up 4 bases, with 9 bases separating them. CDR1 is SQVTM and CDR2 is ANQGSEA in the germline V gene. The CDR3 runs 12 residues. Together with reference TRBV29-1 and TRBJ1-1, the CDR3 gives the full variable domain: SAVISQKPSRDICQRGTSLTIQCQVDSQVTMMFWYRQQPGQSLTLIATANQGSEATYESGFVIDKFPISRPNLTFSTLTVSNMSPEDSSIYLCSVDWAGTEAFFGQGTRLTVV.

The rearrangement links TRBV19 to TRBJ1-5; D may be TRBD1 (6 bases). The CDR3 contains 13 residues. Germline values: CDR1 LNHDA, CDR2 SQIVND (reference sequence). The V end was cut by 8 bases, the J end by 5 bases, with 13 bases between. The DNA for the CDR3 is TGTGCCAGTGCGCAGGGGTACCATCAGCCCCAGCATTTT. Its translation is CASAQGYHQPQHF. Using reference TRBV19 and TRBJ1-5 for the parts outside the CDR3, the full variable domain is DGGITQSPKYLFRKEGQNVTLSCEQNLNHDAMYWYRQDPGQGLRLIYYSQIVNDFQKGDIAEGYSVSREKKESFPLTVTSAQKNPTAFYLCASAQGYHQPQHFGDGTRLSIL.

The chain combines TRBV3-1 (or the pseudogene TRBV3-2) with TRBJ2-5, with 12 bases that match TRBD1. The length of the CDR3 is 16 residues. CDR1 is LGHDT and CDR2 is YNNKEL in the germline V gene (reference sequence). The junction had 6 bases not matched to a gene; V was cut back by 2 bases and J by 5 bases. The CDR3 is CASSQQGQGARETQYF. The CDR3 nucleotides read TGTGCCAGCAGCCAACAGGGACAGGGGGCACGGGAGACCCAGTACTTC.

The chain is built from TRBV5-1 and TRBJ2-1; a weak D match, TRBD2 (6 bases). The CDR3 has 16 residues. CDR1 is SGHRS, CDR2 YFSETQ, per germline. V lost 1 base and J lost 3, with 14 bases in between. The CDR3 here is CASSLKPGRFYNEQFF. The DNA for the CDR3 is TGCGCCAGCAGCTTGAAGCCAGGGAGGTTCTACAATGAGCAGTTCTTC.

The V gene is TRBV27, the J gene TRBJ2-7; 9 bases agree with TRBD2. The CDR3 sequence is 14 residues long. Germline values: CDR1 MNHEY, CDR2 SMNVEV (reference sequence). The J segment lost 0 bases and the V segment lost 10 bases, leaving 7 bases of the junction unmatched. This CDR3 is CATATSGFSYEQYF. The CDR3 coding sequence is TGTGCCACAGCCACTAGCGGGTTCTCCTACGAGCAGTACTTC.

This chain connects TRBV7-9 to TRBJ2-1, with 7 bases that match TRBD2. Germline trimming cut 5 bases from V and 10 bases from J; bases unmatched to any gene: 5. This CDR3 is 12 amino acids long. Germline assignment: CDR1 SEHNR and CDR2 FQNEAQ (reference sequence). Written as DNA, the CDR3 is TGTGCCAGCAGCCCGGGGGGAGGAGAGCAGTTCTTC. Translated, it gives CASSPGGGEQFF.

CDR3 nucleotides: TGTGCCAGCAGCTTGGATGGTCAGGCCCATCAGCCCCAGCATTTT. It is translated as CASSLDGQAHQPQHF. This chain joins TRBV5-4 and TRBJ1-5; no clear D. The CDR3 is 15 amino acids. V lost 0 bases, J lost 5 bases, and 12 bases lay in between. CDR1 SGHNT and CDR2 YYREEE come from the germline V gene (reference sequence). Filled out from reference TRBV5-4 and TRBJ1-5, the complete variable domain reads ETGVTQSPTHLIKTRGQQVTLRCSSQSGHNTVSWYQQALGQGPQFIFQYYREEENGRGNFPPRFSGLQFPNYSSELNVNALELDDSALYLCASSLDGQAHQPQHFGDGTRLSIL.

As for this clone: The junction departs from the called germline gene at one end, perhaps through a read error. V gene TRBV30 combines with J gene TRBJ2-1; 11 bases map to TRBD2. This CDR3 has 18 amino acids. Germline V gives CDR1 GTSNPN, CDR2 SVGIG (reference sequence). CDR3 sequence: CARSGGLAGGHPYNEQFF. DNA of the CDR3: TGTGCCCGGAGTGGCGGTCTAGCGGGGGGCCACCCATACAATGAGCAGTTCTTC.

V and J are TRBV5-6 and TRBJ1-3; D gene unclear. V was pared by 4 bases and J by 2 bases, with 7 bases between. The CDR3 runs 13 residues. Germline values: CDR1 SGHDT, CDR2 YYEEEE. CDR3: CASSLRAGNTIYF. The CDR3 DNA reads as TGTGCCAGCAGCCTACGAGCTGGAAACACCATATATTTT.

This clone was found a few times. The CDR3 sequence: CASSLRTGGYNSPLHF. CDR3 DNA sequence: TGTGCCAGCAGCTTGCGGACAGGGGGTTATAATTCACCCCTCCACTTT. The V call is TRBV7-2, the J call TRBJ1-6, with TRBD1 matching 10 bases. Germline V gene lookup returns CDR1 SGHTA and CDR2 FQGNSA. The V and J ends lost 3 bases and 4 bases, in that order; junction bases with no gene match: 3. The CDR3 is 16 residues long.

The chain uses TRBV2 and TRBJ1-3, with D unclear. The CDR3 length is 17 residues. The V end was cut by 5 bases, the J end by 0 bases, with 17 bases between. Germline lookup yields CDR1 SNHLY and CDR2 FYNNEI. Here the CDR3 DNA reads TGTGCCAGCAGTCCCCGGGGTCTGCTACGCTCTGGAAACACCATATATTTT. Translating it yields CASSPRGLLRSGNTIYF.

The V call is TRBV15, the J call TRBJ2-5; TRBD2 matches at 15 bases. V gave up 3 bases and J gave up 5 bases; unmatched junction bases: 7. The CDR3 length is 17 residues. Germline assignment: CDR1 LNHNV and CDR2 YYDKDF (reference sequence). The CDR3 DNA follows: TGTGCCACCAGCAGGACGGGACTAGCGGGGGGCGGGGAGACCCAGTACTTC. Protein product: CATSRTGLAGGGETQYF.

This clone occurred once. The genes are TRBV10-3 and TRBJ1-2; 9 bases are a match to TRBD1. V shed 4 bases and J 4 bases; nucleotides not matched to a gene: 10. This CDR3 comprises 16 residues. Germline values: CDR1 ENHRY, CDR2 SYGVKD. The DNA of the CDR3 is TGTGCCATCAGTGGAGGGCGACAGGGGGTTAGCTATGGCTACACCTTC. Its protein product is CAISGGRQGVSYGYTF.

The chain is built from TRBV9 and TRBJ2-5; 7 positions match TRBD1. V dropped 4 bases and J dropped 2; count of bases not matched to a gene: 8. Germline CDR1 is SGDLS and CDR2 is YYNGEE. This CDR3 region has 15 residues. DNA of the CDR3: TGTGCCAGCAGCCGACCCGGGACAGCACAAGAGACCCAGTACTTC. Translating it yields CASSRPGTAQETQYF.

This clone has more than one count but fewer than ten. The J gene is TRBJ1-6, the V gene TRBV5-4; the D gene is possibly TRBD1 (6 bases). Germline values: CDR1 SGHNT, CDR2 YYREEE (reference sequence). V was clipped by 4 bases and J by 5 bases, with 13 bases between them. The CDR3 runs to 15 residues. This chain's CDR3 is CASSSHTGNNSPLHF. In DNA form, the CDR3 reads TGTGCCAGCAGCAGCCATACAGGGAATAATTCACCCCTCCACTTT.

A few counts support this clone. The chain recombines TRBV11-2 with TRBJ2-7, with D perhaps matching TRBD1 (5 bases). Germline values: CDR1 SGHAT, CDR2 FQNNGV. This CDR3 has 15 residues. V gave up 3 bases and J gave up 4 bases, with 16 bases separating them. The CDR3 DNA is TGTGCCAGCAGCTTTTACACAGGTGATTCATACGAGCAGTACTTC. Protein: CASSFYTGDSYEQYF.

V usage is TRBV6-1 and J usage is TRBJ1-6, with TRBD1 matching over 9 bases. The length of the CDR3 is 17 residues. The V gene end was trimmed by 4 bases and the J gene end by 0 bases; junction bases not matched to a gene: 4. Germline V gene lookup returns CDR1 MNHNS and CDR2 SASEGT. Here the CDR3 reads CASSVGQGSSYNSPLHF. The CDR3 DNA is TGTGCCAGCAGTGTGGGACAGGGTAGCTCCTATAATTCACCCCTCCACTTT.

The chain joins TRBV4-3 to TRBJ1-1, with D possibly matching TRBD1 (6 bases). Germline-derived CDR1 and CDR2 are LGHNA and YSLEER. Trimming pared 4 bases from V and 1 base from J, leaving 13 bases between. This CDR3 spans 15 amino acids. The CDR3 loop is CASSPHTGQNTEAFF. The CDR3, as DNA: TGCGCCAGCAGCCCCCACACGGGACAGAACACTGAAGCTTTCTTT.

This sequence joins TRBV5-1 and TRBJ2-1, with 9 bases lining up with TRBD2. Germline V lookup: CDR1 SGHRS, CDR2 YFSETQ. V lost 3 bases, J lost 1 base, and 2 bases stayed unmatched. The CDR3 runs 15 residues. CDR3 region: CASSSLAGSYNEQFF. The CDR3 DNA is TGCGCCAGCAGCTCGCTAGCGGGGTCCTACAATGAGCAGTTCTTC.

The gene calls are TRBV10-1 and TRBJ2-3, with 12 bases matching TRBD1. The CDR3 totals 15 residues. V gave up 3 bases and J gave up 6 bases; unmatched junction bases: 4. The germline V gene encodes CDR1 WNHNN and CDR2 SYGVQD (reference sequence). The CDR3 DNA follows: TGCGCCAGCAGTGAAGGGACAGGGGGCGATGATACGCAGTATTTT. This encodes CASSEGTGGDDTQYF.